This entry concerns a single T cell receptor beta chain. As handled by the study authors: By means of reference gene primer amplification, nucleated cell counts were estimated. The assay was immunoSEQ multiplex PCR, and TCRdb's table has in-frame clones only and misses some. D and trimming come from the DNA, and the V and J calls and clone size come from that table. This repertoire shows fewer than 250,000 clones, 75% to 90% found once; its top ten account for 2.6%. The data belong to a study of blood T cell repertoires in COVID-19. Study as a whole: The samples span acute and convalescent COVID-19 from the United States, Italy and Spain. PBMCs, B-cell-depleted T cells, or T cells provided the cDNA or gDNA that made up the material.

This sequence was found in a woman in her 70s with active or convalescent COVID-19. The sequenced sample consisted of peripheral blood.

CDR3 amino acids: CASAPGGPYEQYF. The CDR3 DNA follows: TGTGCCAGCGCCCCGGGGGGCCCGTACGAGCAGTACTTC. The genes are TRBV25-1 and TRBJ2-7; D may be TRBD2 (7 bases). V lost 8 bases to trimming and J lost 4 bases, with 15 bases between them. In germline, CDR1 is MGHDK, CDR2 SYGVNS. The CDR3 loop spans 13 amino acids.